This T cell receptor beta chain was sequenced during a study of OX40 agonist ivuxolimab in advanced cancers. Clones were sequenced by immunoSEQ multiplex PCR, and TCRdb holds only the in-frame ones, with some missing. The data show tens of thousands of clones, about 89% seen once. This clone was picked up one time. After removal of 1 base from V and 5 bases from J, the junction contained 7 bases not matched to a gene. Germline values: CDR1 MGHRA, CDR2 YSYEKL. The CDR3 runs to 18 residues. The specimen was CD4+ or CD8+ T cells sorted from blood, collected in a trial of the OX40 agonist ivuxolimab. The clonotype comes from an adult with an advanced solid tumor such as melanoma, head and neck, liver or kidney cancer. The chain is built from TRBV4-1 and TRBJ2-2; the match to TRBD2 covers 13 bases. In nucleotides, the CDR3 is TGCGCCAGCAGCCAAGTTCCACTAGCGGGGGGGCCTACCGGGGAGCTGTTTTTT. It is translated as CASSQVPLAGGPTGELFF.